Presented here are 20 T cell receptor beta chains from one specimen sequenced in a study of blood T cell repertoires in COVID-19. The table came from immunoSEQ multiplex PCR; TCRdb's copy has only in-frame clones and leaves some out. This sample has 150,000 to 200,000 clones, with over 80% found just once. What was sequenced was PBMCs or T cells enriched from blood (not recorded which). The receptors were sampled from a woman aged 55-70 years who had recovered from COVID-19.

This chain joins TRBV12-3 or TRBV12-4 and TRBJ1-1; perhaps TRBD1 as D (5 bases). V lost 6 bases and J 11 bases, leaving 10 bases between the germline ends. This CDR3 is built from 10 residues. The CDR3 bases are TGTGCCAGCAGCCAGGGTACGGCTTTCTTT. Translating it yields CASSQGTAFF.

The rearrangement joins TRBV6-5 to TRBJ1-2; D is undetermined. The CDR3 contains 13 residues. Germline V lookup: CDR1 MNHEY, CDR2 SVGAGI. The CDR3 here is CAARAGSHHGYTF. The CDR3 region has the DNA TGTGCTGCGAGGGCCGGCAGCCACCATGGCTACACCTTC.

The V gene is TRBV5-1, the J gene TRBJ2-1, with TRBD2 matching over 8 bases. V was clipped by 4 bases and J by 9 bases; unmatched bases: 12. Germline lookup yields CDR1 SGHRS and CDR2 YFSETQ. The CDR3 runs to 15 residues. The CDR3 region is CASSPSSGSVGEQFF. For the CDR3, the DNA is TGCGCCAGCAGCCCCTCCAGCGGGAGCGTCGGTGAGCAGTTCTTC.

This chain uses TRBV7-9 with TRBJ1-2, with 7 bases that match TRBD1. Trimming cost V 1 base and J 9 bases; bases outside gene matches: 5. The germline V gene encodes CDR1 SEHNR and CDR2 FQNEAQ (reference sequence). The CDR3 length is 13 residues. In DNA form, the CDR3 reads TGTGCCAGCAGCTTAGGACAGGGTGGGAGCTACACCTTC. Its protein is CASSLGQGGSYTF. Full variable domain (missing parts from reference TRBV7-9 and TRBJ1-2): DTGVSQNPRHKITKRGQNVTFRCDPISEHNRLYWYRQTLGQGPEFLTYFQNEAQLEKSRLLSDRFSAERPKGSFSTLEIQRTEQGDSAMYLCASSLGQGGSYTFGSGTRLTVV.

The chain has TRBV15 and TRBJ1-5; TRBD1 aligns across 9 bases. The trim removed 6 bases at V and 0 bases at J, leaving 3 bases unmatched. The CDR3 is 15 residues long. CDR1 LNHNV and CDR2 YYDKDF come from the germline V gene (reference sequence). The CDR3 spells CATRRTGVSNQPQHF. The CDR3 DNA follows: TGTGCCACCAGGCGGACAGGGGTTAGCAATCAGCCCCAGCATTTT. Variable domain in full (rest from reference TRBV15 and TRBJ1-5): DAMVIQNPRYQVTQFGKPVTLSCSQTLNHNVMYWYQQKSSQAPKLLFHYYDKDFNNEADTPDNFQSRRPNTSFCFLDIRSPGLGDTAMYLCATRRTGVSNQPQHFGDGTRLSIL.

This chain uses TRBV3-1 (or the pseudogene TRBV3-2) with TRBJ1-6; TRBD1 matches at 10 bases. The CDR3 has 13 residues. The junction had 4 bases not matched to a gene; V was cut back by 8 bases and J by 9 bases. CDR1 LGHDT and CDR2 YNNKEL come from the germline V gene (reference sequence). The CDR3 nucleotides read TGTGCCAGCCGGACAGGGGGAGTTTCACCCCTCCACTTT. Protein sequence: CASRTGGVSPLHF.

The chain carries TRBV2 and TRBJ2-7; D may be TRBD1 (5 bases). This CDR3 has 11 amino acids. V lost 8 bases and J lost 2, with 7 bases in between. In germline, CDR1 is SNHLY, CDR2 FYNNEI. CDR3 region: CASQGAYEQYF. The CDR3 DNA sequence: TGTGCCAGCCAGGGCGCCTACGAGCAGTACTTC.

The chain employs TRBV27 and TRBJ1-1; D unclear. With 0 bases removed from V and 2 bases from J, the gap between germline ends came to 10 bases. Germline CDR1 and CDR2: MNHEY and SMNVEV (reference sequence). The CDR3 contains 15 residues. In DNA, the CDR3 is TGTGCCAGCAGTTTATCCTGGGGAGGTAACACTGAAGCTTTCTTT. Translation: CASSLSWGGNTEAFF.

The J gene is TRBJ1-1, the V gene TRBV2, with 7 bases aligning to TRBD1. The germline V gene has CDR1 SNHLY and CDR2 FYNNEI. The CDR3 covers 14 residues. J was trimmed by 4 bases and V by 2 bases; bases with no gene match: 4. CDR3 loop: CASSESGGTTEAFF. CDR3 coding DNA: TGTGCCAGCAGTGAATCAGGGGGAACCACTGAAGCTTTCTTT.

This chain connects TRBV24-1 to TRBJ2-7, with 8 bases fitting TRBD2. V dropped 8 bases and J dropped 2; count of bases not matched to a gene: 13. The CDR3 length is 16 residues. Germline CDR1 and CDR2: KGHDR and SFDVKD. In nucleotides, the CDR3 is TGTGCCACCACCCGCCGGTGGCGGGGGGCCGCCTACGAGCAGTACTTC. Translation gives CATTRRWRGAAYEQYF.

This chain uses TRBV6-5 with TRBJ2-1; D remains ambiguous. Germline V lookup: CDR1 MNHEY, CDR2 SVGAGI. With 6 bases removed from V and 5 bases from J, the gap between germline ends came to 11 bases. This CDR3 has 13 residues. The CDR3 sequence is CASRLDRDNEQFF. For the CDR3, the DNA is TGTGCCAGCAGGCTAGACCGTGACAATGAGCAGTTCTTC.

The chain recombines TRBV29-1 with TRBJ2-5; D may be TRBD1 (6 bases). Germline CDR1 SQVTM, CDR2 ANQGSEA. Trimming pared 6 bases from V and 1 base from J, leaving 9 bases between. The length of the CDR3 is 12 residues. CDR3 nucleotides: TGCAGCGTCGGACAGATCCAAGAGACCCAGTACTTC. Translation: CSVGQIQETQYF.

The chain is built from TRBV18 and TRBJ2-3; possibly TRBD2 for D (5 bases). Germline values: CDR1 KGHSH, CDR2 LQKENI. Trimming removed 6 bases at V and 0 bases at J, with 13 bases between. The CDR3 has 15 residues. The CDR3 loop is CASSPTRASTDTQYF. CDR3 nucleotides: TGTGCCAGCTCCCCGACGAGGGCTAGCACAGATACGCAGTATTTT.

This clone was seen once. This chain connects TRBV10-2 to TRBJ2-1; 8 nucleotides agree with TRBD1. This CDR3 has 11 residues. Germline CDR1 reads WSHSY; CDR2 reads SAAADI. V gave up 6 bases and J gave up 10 bases; unmatched junction bases: 2. As DNA, the CDR3 is TGCGCCAGCAGCCGGGACAGGGAGCAGTTCTTC. This sequence encodes CASSRDREQFF.

The rearrangement uses TRBV28 and TRBJ1-2; possible D gene TRBD1, 5 bases. Germline V CDR1 and CDR2: MDHEN, SYDVKM. This CDR3 is built from 15 residues. V dropped 7 bases and J dropped 4 bases, with 19 bases sitting between them. CDR3 region: CASNSPGRRFYGYTF. DNA for the CDR3: TGTGCCAGCAATTCCCCAGGGAGGCGTTTCTATGGCTACACCTTC.

The rearrangement uses TRBV19 and TRBJ1-2; possibly TRBD1 for D (5 bases). Trimming stripped 5 bases from V and 8 bases from J, with 15 bases between. The CDR3 has 13 amino acids. The germline V gene encodes CDR1 LNHDA and CDR2 SQIVND (reference sequence). The CDR3 sequence: CASSAQGRRGYTF. In nucleotides, the CDR3 is TGTGCCAGTAGTGCCCAGGGTCGGCGGGGCTACACCTTC. Looking up the rest from reference TRBV19 and TRBJ1-2 gives the full variable domain: DGGITQSPKYLFRKEGQNVTLSCEQNLNHDAMYWYRQDPGQGLRLIYYSQIVNDFQKGDIAEGYSVSREKKESFPLTVTSAQKNPTAFYLCASSAQGRRGYTFGSGTRLTVV.

V is TRBV25-1 and J is TRBJ2-5, with 7 bases aligning to TRBD1. Germline CDR1 MGHDK, CDR2 SYGVNS. With 2 bases clipped from V and 2 bases from J, the junction kept 5 bases outside the gene matches. This CDR3 spans 15 amino acids. The CDR3 region is CASSEPRTGQETQYF. The CDR3 bases are TGTGCCAGCAGTGAACCCCGGACAGGACAAGAGACCCAGTACTTC.

This clone was seen a few times. The genes are TRBV29-1 and TRBJ1-1; maybe TRBD1 (6 bases). This CDR3 has 11 amino acids. V was clipped by 5 bases and J by 4 bases, with 8 bases between them. The germline V gene has CDR1 SQVTM and CDR2 ANQGSEA. This CDR3 is CSVNRVTEAFF. Here the CDR3 DNA reads TGCAGCGTTAACAGGGTCACTGAAGCTTTCTTT. Full variable domain (remainder filled in from reference TRBV29-1 and TRBJ1-1): SAVISQKPSRDICQRGTSLTIQCQVDSQVTMMFWYRQQPGQSLTLIATANQGSEATYESGFVIDKFPISRPNLTFSTLTVSNMSPEDSSIYLCSVNRVTEAFFGQGTRLTVV.

This chain links TRBV28 with TRBJ1-1, with D hard to call. V was cut by 10 bases and J by 1 base, with 10 bases left in between. Germline assignment: CDR1 MDHEN and CDR2 SYDVKM. The CDR3 has 12 amino acids. CDR3 region: CATRDKNTEAFF. CDR3 nucleotides: TGTGCCACCAGAGACAAGAACACTGAAGCTTTCTTT.

CDR3 sequence reads: CASSLQLGSGSGYTF. In nucleotides, the CDR3 is TGTGCCAGCAGCCTCCAACTAGGGAGCGGCAGTGGCTACACCTTC. The chain carries TRBV2 and TRBJ1-2; D unclear. The V gene's germline CDR1 is SNHLY and CDR2 FYNNEI. CDR3 length equals 15 residues. Trimming stripped 6 bases from V and 7 bases from J, with 21 bases between.